This passage covers 19 T cell receptor beta chains from one sample sequenced in a study of blood T cell repertoires in COVID-19. Assay used: immunoSEQ multiplex PCR; TCRdb lists only in-frame clones, some missing. The sample has 55,000 to 85,000 clones, about nine tenths seen once. Specimen: peripheral blood. The receptors shown here come from a woman aged 18-29 years with acute or convalescent COVID-19.

This clone showed up just once. CDR3: CASSVRTGNNQPQHF. Written as DNA, the CDR3 is TGTGCCAGCAGCGTTAGGACAGGGAACAATCAGCCCCAGCATTTT. The rearrangement joins TRBV5-5 to TRBJ1-5, with 8 nucleotides matching TRBD1. Trimming took 4 bases from V and 3 from J; bases not matched to a gene: 6. The CDR3 sequence is 15 residues long. The germline gives CDR1 SGHKS, CDR2 YYEKEE (reference sequence).

V and J are TRBV7-8 and TRBJ2-7, with a possible D match to TRBD2 (7 bases). Trimming cost V 0 bases and J 4 bases, with 10 bases left between them. The CDR3 sequence is 14 residues long. Germline-derived CDR1 and CDR2 are SGHVS and FQNEAQ. In DNA, the CDR3 is TGTGCCAGCAGCTTAGCGGGGGGGCTTTACGAGCAGTACTTC. Translating gives CASSLAGGLYEQYF.

This clone was observed a single time. This sequence joins TRBV6-5 and TRBJ1-1, with a tentative D call TRBD1 (6 bases). This CDR3 spans 15 amino acids. Germline V gene sequence: CDR1 MNHEY, CDR2 SVGAGI. The ends were cut back, 3 bases at V and 11 bases at J, with 22 bases in the middle. CDR3: CASSYFQGRGSKAFF. The DNA for the CDR3 is TGTGCCAGCAGTTATTTTCAGGGGAGGGGTAGTAAGGCTTTCTTT.

The V and J genes are TRBV6-1 and TRBJ1-5; unclear D gene. Trimming took off 2 bases at V and 6 bases at J, with 8 bases between the two ends. This CDR3 spans 13 amino acids. Germline V lookup: CDR1 MNHNS, CDR2 SASEGT. CDR3 protein: CASSESLFQPQHF. CDR3 nucleotide sequence: TGTGCCAGCAGTGAATCCCTATTTCAGCCCCAGCATTTT.

This clone appeared a single time. The chain uses TRBV7-9 and TRBJ1-2; D not resolved. CDR3 length: 16 residues. With 1 base removed from V and 1 base from J, the gap between germline ends came to 13 bases. Germline V gives CDR1 SEHNR, CDR2 FQNEAQ (reference sequence). CDR3 sequence reads: CASSLGIKEVNYGYTF. The CDR3 bases are TGTGCCAGCAGCTTAGGGATAAAGGAGGTTAACTATGGCTACACCTTC.

The chain recombines TRBV4-3 with TRBJ2-1; TRBD2 matches 9 bases. J gave up 8 bases and V 0 bases, and 8 bases lay outside the gene matches. This CDR3 has 16 amino acids. Germline values: CDR1 LGHNA, CDR2 YSLEER. CDR3 in DNA: TGCGCCAGCAGCCAAGATTGGCTAGCGGGAAGGTATGAGCAGTTCTTC. Its protein is CASSQDWLAGRYEQFF.

The chain recombines TRBV7-9 with TRBJ2-5, with TRBD1 matching over 8 bases. The CDR3 covers 16 residues. V shed 4 bases and J 5 bases; nucleotides not matched to a gene: 12. CDR1 SEHNR and CDR2 FQNEAQ come from the germline V gene (reference sequence). DNA for the CDR3: TGTGCCAGCAGCTCGGAGCTCGGACAGGGCCAGGAGACCCAGTACTTC. Protein sequence: CASSSELGQGQETQYF.

The rearrangement joins TRBV10-3 to TRBJ2-7, with D maybe TRBD1 (6 bases). The CDR3 totals 14 residues. Germline V gene lookup returns CDR1 ENHRY and CDR2 SYGVKD. Deletions cut 6 bases from V and 0 bases from J, with 12 bases between. This chain's CDR3 is CAIRPDRNSYEQYF. CDR3 bases: TGTGCCATCAGGCCGGACAGAAACTCCTACGAGCAGTACTTC.

This clone was seen a few times. V usage is TRBV7-9 and J usage is TRBJ2-2, with D perhaps TRBD1 (5 bases). The CDR3 runs 12 residues. The germline gives CDR1 SEHNR, CDR2 FQNEAQ (reference sequence). The V and J ends lost 4 bases and 6 bases respectively, with 6 bases between them. Here the CDR3 reads CASSWGAGELFF. In DNA form, the CDR3 reads TGTGCCAGCAGCTGGGGCGCCGGGGAGCTGTTTTTT.

This chain joins TRBV18 and TRBJ2-1, with 7 bases identical to TRBD1. The germline gives CDR1 KGHSH, CDR2 LQKENI. Trimming took 3 bases from V and 7 from J; bases not matched to a gene: 9. This CDR3 has 15 residues. CDR3 amino acids: CASSPGQVRSNEQFF. The CDR3 region has the DNA TGTGCCAGCTCACCCGGACAGGTTAGGTCGAATGAGCAGTTCTTC.

The rearrangement links TRBV5-4 to TRBJ2-3; 9 bases align to TRBD1. This CDR3 comprises 15 residues. The V gene end was trimmed by 3 bases and the J gene end by 2 bases; junction bases not matched to a gene: 4. Germline V gives CDR1 SGHNT, CDR2 YYREEE (reference sequence). CDR3 region: CASSSGTGHTDTQYF. CDR3 nucleotide sequence: TGTGCCAGCAGCTCCGGGACAGGGCACACAGATACGCAGTATTTT.

CDR3 sequence (DNA): TGTGCCAGCAGTAATTCCTTGTCAGGGGGCGGCTATGGCTACACCTTC. Translation: CASSNSLSGGGYGYTF. The chain couples TRBV6-2 or TRBV6-3 to TRBJ1-2, with 8 bases matching TRBD1. Trimming at V came to 5 bases and at J to 4 bases, leaving 12 bases not matched to a gene. The CDR3 contains 16 residues. Germline lookup yields CDR1 MNHEY and CDR2 SVGEGT.

J is TRBJ2-5 and V is TRBV24-1, with 12 bases that match TRBD2. The CDR3 runs to 15 residues. Unmatched junction bases numbered 1, after V lost 4 bases and J lost 2 bases. From germline, CDR1 is KGHDR and CDR2 SFDVKD. CDR3 bases: TGTGCCACCAGTGACCTAGCGGGGGGGCAAGAGACCCAGTACTTC. Its translation: CATSDLAGGQETQYF.

In regard to this clone: The identical CDR3 is also encoded by other nucleotide sequences in the sample. The chain couples TRBV5-5 to TRBJ2-2, with 11 bases fitting TRBD2. Trimming cost V 0 bases and J 0 bases; bases outside gene matches: 4. Germline CDR1 is SGHKS and CDR2 is YYEKEE (reference sequence). This CDR3 spans 18 amino acids. The CDR3 nucleotides read TGTGCCAGCAGCTTGGGGTTAGCGGGAGGGCCGAACACCGGGGAGCTGTTTTTT. It encodes CASSLGLAGGPNTGELFF.

The chain joins TRBV6-5 to TRBJ2-5; 8 nucleotides align to TRBD2. V dropped 6 bases and J dropped 4; count of bases not matched to a gene: 10. In germline, CDR1 is MNHEY, CDR2 SVGAGI. This CDR3 region has 15 residues. CDR3 in amino acids: CASSDKRGFGETQYF. The CDR3 nucleotides are TGTGCCAGCAGCGACAAGCGGGGGTTCGGAGAGACCCAGTACTTC.

This chain connects TRBV4-1 to TRBJ1-5, with D possibly TRBD1 on 6 matching bases. V gave up 2 bases and J gave up 2 bases, with 13 bases separating them. The CDR3 extends over 16 amino acids. The germline gives CDR1 MGHRA, CDR2 YSYEKL. CDR3 sequence (DNA): TGCGCCAGCAGCCAATATCACAGGGACGGCAATCAGCCCCAGCATTTT. Encoded protein: CASSQYHRDGNQPQHF.

This chain links TRBV6-5 with TRBJ1-3; 10 positions agree with TRBD1. V lost 6 bases to trimming and J lost 4 bases; unmatched junction nucleotides: 6. The length of the CDR3 is 15 residues. CDR1 is MNHEY, CDR2 SVGAGI, per germline. CDR3 nucleotides: TGTGCCAGCAGCGATGGACAGGGGGAAGGAAACACCATATATTTT. Translating gives CASSDGQGEGNTIYF.

The chain has TRBV6-5 and TRBJ2-5; D perhaps matches TRBD1 (6 bases). The germline V gene encodes CDR1 MNHEY and CDR2 SVGAGI. V shed 5 bases and J shed 0 bases, with 10 bases lying between them. CDR3 length equals 14 residues. The CDR3: CASSRTVHQETQYF. CDR3 nucleotides: TGTGCCAGCAGTCGGACAGTACACCAAGAGACCCAGTACTTC.

The CDR3 DNA is TGTGCCAGCAGCTTGTTCCCCGGGATCCGCGAAATTGATACGCAGTATTTT. It yields the protein CASSLFPGIREIDTQYF. The chain carries TRBV5-4 and TRBJ2-3, with D tentatively TRBD2 (5 bases). Germline V gene data show CDR1 as SGHNT and CDR2 as YYREEE (reference sequence). The germline V and J ends were trimmed by 1 base and 6 bases, with 21 bases remaining between them. This CDR3 spans 17 amino acids.